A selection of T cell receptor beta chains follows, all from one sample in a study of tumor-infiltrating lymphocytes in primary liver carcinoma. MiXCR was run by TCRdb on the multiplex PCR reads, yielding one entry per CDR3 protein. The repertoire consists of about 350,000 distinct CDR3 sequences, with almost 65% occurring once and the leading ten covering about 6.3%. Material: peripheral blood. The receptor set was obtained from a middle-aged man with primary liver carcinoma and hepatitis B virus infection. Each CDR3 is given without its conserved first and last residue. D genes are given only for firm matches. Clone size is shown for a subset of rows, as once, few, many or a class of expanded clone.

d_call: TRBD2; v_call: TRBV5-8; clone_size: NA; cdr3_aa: ASSLYTSGHIDTQY
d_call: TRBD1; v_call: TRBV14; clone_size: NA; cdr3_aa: ASSQGGQGATSLKF
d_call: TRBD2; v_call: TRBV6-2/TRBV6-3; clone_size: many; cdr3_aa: ASSATSGNTGELF
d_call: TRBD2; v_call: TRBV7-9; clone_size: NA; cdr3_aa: ASTTTSGATYEQY
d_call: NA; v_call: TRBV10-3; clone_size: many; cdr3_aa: AISEGPEETQY
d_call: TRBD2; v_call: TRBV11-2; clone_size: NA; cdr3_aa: ASSFSQGTSEVGYEQY
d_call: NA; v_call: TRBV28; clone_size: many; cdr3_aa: ASSRDTQIYGYT
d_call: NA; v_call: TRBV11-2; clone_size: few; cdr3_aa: ASDPLRGWELNEQF
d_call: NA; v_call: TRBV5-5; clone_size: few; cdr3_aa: ASSPLVAGEQY
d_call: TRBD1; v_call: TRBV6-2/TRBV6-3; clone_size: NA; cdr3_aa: ASIYFRGEDTEAF
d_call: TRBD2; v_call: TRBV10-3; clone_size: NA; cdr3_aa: AVTAGVGSYEQY
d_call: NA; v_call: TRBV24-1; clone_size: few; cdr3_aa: ATSEDGQPTYNEQF
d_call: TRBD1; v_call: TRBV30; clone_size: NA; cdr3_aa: AWSGTVLYPYGYT
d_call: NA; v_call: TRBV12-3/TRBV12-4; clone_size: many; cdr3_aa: ASSLEGPNIQY
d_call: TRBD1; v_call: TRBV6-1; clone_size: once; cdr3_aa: ASSRTGDNCGYT
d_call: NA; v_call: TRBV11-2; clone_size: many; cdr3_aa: ASSFRGFGYEQY
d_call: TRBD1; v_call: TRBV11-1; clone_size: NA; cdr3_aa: GSSLKPGQGFIYDQY
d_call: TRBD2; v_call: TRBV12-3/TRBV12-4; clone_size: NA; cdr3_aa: ASSPLLAGDIKTQY
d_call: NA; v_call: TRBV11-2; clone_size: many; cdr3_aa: ASSHPTDRRGYEQY
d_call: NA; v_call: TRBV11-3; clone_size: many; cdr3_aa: ASSLNGGTAGELF
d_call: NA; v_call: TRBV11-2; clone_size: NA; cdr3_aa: AISLVLAVEQF
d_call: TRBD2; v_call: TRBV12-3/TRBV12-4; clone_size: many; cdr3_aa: ASSLMASGNQETQY
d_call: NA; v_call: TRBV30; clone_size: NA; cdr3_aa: AWSGQDLGGSEQY
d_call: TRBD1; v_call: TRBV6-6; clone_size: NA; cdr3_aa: VSSYGRQGRTYEQY
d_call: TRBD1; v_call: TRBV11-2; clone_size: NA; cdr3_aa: ASRLDQGAGYGYT
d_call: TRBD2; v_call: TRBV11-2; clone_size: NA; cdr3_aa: GNSLVALTSGRIYNGQF
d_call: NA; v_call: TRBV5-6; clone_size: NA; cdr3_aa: ASSFGPQGRSYEQY